This paragraph covers one TCR beta chain sequence. This entry is derived from a study of cytomegalovirus exposure and HLA in healthy donors. V shed 5 bases and J shed 0 bases, with 13 bases lying between them. This CDR3 is built from 16 residues. Per the germline V gene, CDR1 is MDHEN and CDR2 is SYDVKM. Amplification used 60 Vbeta primers and 13 Jbeta primers. Some clones are missing from TCRdb's copy, which holds only in-frame ones; the method was immunoSEQ multiplex PCR. Of about 200,000 clones in the sample, 65% to 90% were seen once. Specimen: PBMCs. This chain joins TRBV28 and TRBJ2-2; D gene ambiguous. This receptor was taken from a woman aged 50 to 60 in good health and CMV-seronegative. The CDR3 loop reads CASSLVRSSNTGELFF. The CDR3 nucleotides are TGTGCCAGCAGTCTCGTGAGGTCCTCGAACACCGGGGAGCTGTTTTTT.